A selection of T cell receptor beta chains follows, all from one sample in a study of tumor and adjacent non-tumor tissue in lung cancer. Using its own MiXCR run on the multiplex PCR reads, TCRdb lists one record per CDR3 protein. Of approximately 75,000 distinct CDR3 sequences listed, around four fifths are singletons. The specimen was lung tumor tissue. These receptors came from a woman aged 45-60 years with non-small cell lung cancer. Both conserved end residues are part of each CDR3. A D gene is named only where the DNA matches it firmly. The listing skips clone size in some rows; elsewhere it reads once, few, many or a size class.

V	size	D	J	CDR3	DNA
TRBV20-1	many	-	TRBJ2-1	CSARGLDLYNEQFF	TGCAGTGCTAGAGGCCTAGACCTCTACAATGAGCAGTTCTTC
TRBV12-3/TRBV12-4	once	TRBD1	TRBJ1-1	CASKYRGIETEAFF	TGTGCCAGCAAGTACAGGGGGATTGAAACTGAAGCTTTCTTT
TRBV6-5	once	-	TRBJ2-1	CASSYGTKSYNEQLF	TGTGCCAGCAGTTACGGGACAAAGTCCTACAATGAGCAGCTCTTC
TRBV5-4	-	TRBD2	TRBJ2-3	CASGSGGYTDTQYF	TGTGCCAGCGGAAGCGGGGGGTACACAGATACGCAGTATTTT
TRBV11-2	-	TRBD2	TRBJ2-7	CVSSLVAGVQYEQYF	TGTGTCAGCAGCTTAGTGGCGGGAGTCCAGTACGAGCAGTACTTC
TRBV20-1	-	-	TRBJ2-3	CSASGAHYTDTQYF	TGCAGTGCTAGTGGTGCCCACTACACAGATACGCAGTATTTT
TRBV4-2	once	TRBD2	TRBJ2-1	CASSQTRDYKDNEQFF	TGTGCCAGCAGCCAAACCAGGGACTACAAAGACAATGAGCAGTTCTTC
TRBV6-5	many	-	TRBJ1-5	CASSYSTAGGQPQHF	TGTGCCAGCAGTTACTCGACGGCGGGGGGGCAGCCCCAGCATTTT
TRBV28	-	-	TRBJ1-6	CTSSAQGTLHF	TGTACCAGCAGTGCCCAGGGAACCCTCCACTTT
TRBV12-3/TRBV12-4	few	-	TRBJ2-1	CANSFQVGRGEQFF	TGTGCCAACAGTTTTCAGGTGGGCCGTGGTGAGCAGTTCTTC
TRBV29-1	-	-	TRBJ2-5	CDVEDPLDYRASRETQYF	TGCGACGTTGAAGATCCGCTCGACTACAGGGCCAGCAGAGAGACCCAGTACTTC
TRBV29-1	-	-	TRBJ1-1	CCTSPGLIDTEAFF	TGCTGCACCTCACCGGGGCTCATCGACACTGAAGCCTTCTTT
TRBV29-1	-	TRBD1	TRBJ1-1	CSGARTGNTEAFF	TGCAGCGGAGCCAGGACAGGAAACACTGAAGCTTTCTTT
TRBV6-5	-	-	TRBJ1-2	CACRDRYGYTF	TGTGCCTGCAGGGACCGATATGGCTACACTTTC
TRBV4-1	-	TRBD2	TRBJ2-7	CASGQDWVTSGSREQYF	TGCGCCAGTGGCCAAGATTGGGTGACTAGCGGGAGTAGAGAGCAGTACTTC
TRBV29-1	-	TRBD2	TRBJ2-2	CSVEVSSGRAPGELFF	TGCAGCGTTGAAGTCTCTAGCGGGAGGGCCCCCGGGGAGCTATTTTTT
TRBV5-4	-	-	TRBJ2-2	CAGRSGHTGEQFF	TGTGCCGGACGGTCAGGTCACACCGGGGAGCAGTTTTTT
TRBV4-1	once	TRBD1	TRBJ2-3	CVSSQRTGTDIQYF	TGCGTCAGCAGCCAGCGGACAGGGACAGATATTCAGTATTTT
TRBV28	many	-	TRBJ2-1	CASSLATKQFF	TGTGCCAGCAGTTTAGCGACAAAGCAGTTCTTC
TRBV6-5	-	-	TRBJ1-3	CATRPDSGGNTIYF	TGTGCCACGCGACCGGACAGTGGAGGAAACACTATATATTTT
TRBV29-1	-	-	TRBJ1-1	CSAPDKLGTEAFF	TGCAGCGCTCCGGACAAGTTGGGGACTGAAGCTTTCTTT
TRBV28	medium-sized	TRBD1	TRBJ2-3	CASSSLGDRGTDTQYF	TGTGCCAGCAGTTCCTTAGGCGACAGGGGGACAGATACGCAGTATTTT
TRBV6-2/TRBV6-3	large	-	TRBJ2-1	CASSLAPYNEQFF	TGTGCCAGCAGTTTAGCCCCTTACAATGAGCAGTTCTTC
TRBV6-6	many	-	TRBJ1-3	CASNVGQYDTIYF	TGTGCCAGCAACGTCGGGCAGTATGATACCATATATTTT
TRBV29-1	-	-	TRBJ1-1	CSVDADWVDTEAFF	TGCAGCGTTGACGCGGACTGGGTTGACACTGAAGCTTTCTTC
TRBV4-2	-	TRBD2	TRBJ2-7	CANSQEGLAGEDRYEPYF	TGTGCCAACAGCCAAGAAGGACTAGCGGGAGAAGACCGCTACGAGCCGTATTTC
TRBV5-4	-	TRBD1	TRBJ2-3	CASSFRTGVTDTQYF	TGTGCCAGCAGCTTCCGGACAGGGGTGACAGATACACAGTATTTT
TRBV5-1	many	TRBD1	TRBJ1-2	CASSLSGQPNYGYTF	TGCGCCAGCAGCCTTTCGGGACAGCCTAACTATGGCTACACCTTC
TRBV5-1	few	TRBD2	TRBJ2-5	CTSSLGLSSGEKETQYF	TGCACCAGCAGCTTGGGGCTGAGTAGCGGGGAGAAAGAGACCCAGTACTTC
TRBV11-2	-	-	TRBJ2-7	CASSPQRLFEKYF	TGTGCTAGCAGCCCGCAGAGGTTGTTCGAGAAGTACTTC
TRBV30	many	TRBD2	TRBJ2-3	CAASSGVGRYSTDTQYF	TGTGCCGCTAGTTCGGGCGTCGGGAGGTATAGCACAGATACGCAGTATTTT
TRBV6-2/TRBV6-3	-	-	TRBJ2-2	CARSPTIAGTGELFF	TGTGCCAGGAGCCCAACAATCGCGGGCACCGGGGAGCTGTTTTTT
TRBV29-1	-	TRBD1	TRBJ2-7	CSVVLTDRGSYEQYF	TGCAGCGTTGTACTGACAGACAGGGGATCCTACGAGCAGTACTTC
TRBV5-6	medium-sized	-	TRBJ2-4	CASGLAKNIQYF	TGTGCCAGCGGGCTAGCCAAAAACATTCAGTACTTC
TRBV6-5	-	-	TRBJ1-4	CASSYSKGNEKLFF	TGTGCTAGCAGTTACTCCAAGGGGAATGAAAAACTGTTTTTT
TRBV11-2	-	-	TRBJ2-3	CASSSLARAGEADTQYF	TGTGCCAGCAGCTCGTTAGCGAGAGCGGGCGAGGCAGATACGCAGTATTTT